A selection of T cell receptor beta chains follows, all from one sample in a study of blood T cell repertoires in COVID-19. Profiling relied on immunoSEQ multiplex PCR, and the TCRdb table lists in-frame clones only, not all of them. This table holds 150,000 to 160,000 clones, roughly nine tenths found once. Material: peripheral blood. These receptors came from a woman aged 35 to 49 with acute or convalescent COVID-19. Each CDR3 is given without its conserved first and last residue. The D gene is left open where the match is weak.

>TRBD1|TRBV7-2
ASSFRDRDGYT
>NA|TRBV4-1
ASSQGRGQNSYEQY
>NA|TRBV29-1
SVDDGGTQY
>NA|TRBV7-8
ASSLAPPGAYNSPLH
>NA|TRBV30
AWSLGQIVSDTQY
>TRBD2|TRBV11-3
ASSLEGTGGRRSEQF
>NA|TRBV12-3/TRBV12-4
ASSLGENTIY
>NA|TRBV4-1
ASSQDGLAGQETQY
>NA|TRBV6-6
ASSYTTEVNTEAF
>NA|TRBV7-8
ASSLEAPEDEQY
>NA|TRBV5-1
ASSFVTPGSEQY
>NA|TRBV11-3
ASSSPELAYSYEQY
>TRBD1|TRBV3-1/TRBV3-2
ASSQETGTVVGEQY
>NA|TRBV2
ASSLGGGEQF
>TRBD2|TRBV7-8
ASSLGGGTHNEQF